The sequence of this T cell receptor (beta chain) was determined in a study of human T cells and chemical hapten exposure. Study-level background: Small discrepancies in pooled library volume mainly accounted for the varying TCR yields per sample.

The time point was: patch test 1, 2 weeks after DPC sensitization. Treatment noted: therapeutic diphenylcyclopropenone sensitization with weekly scalp DPC. Unseparated into fractions, whole blood served as the source from which total RNA was extracted. This clonotype was counted between two and nine times. Trimming shortened V by 4 bases and J by 5 bases, and 8 bases separated the two germline ends. The germline V gene encodes CDR1 SGHVS and CDR2 FQNEAQ. The CDR3 sequence is 12 residues long. The study used a library that attached unique molecular identifiers to individual cDNA molecules. Original data processing: Samples held a median of roughly 100,000 TCRs, range roughly 20,000–750,000. TCRdb independently ran MiXCR on the RACE reads; one entry per CDR3 protein. The V and J calls come from TCRdb's annotation, not from the publication. The sample has 35,000 or so distinct CDR3 sequences, 5.5% to 7.5% seen once.

This chain links TRBV7-8 with TRBJ2-5; no definite D call. Sequences were derived from whole blood, sampled in connection with sensitization to the hapten diphenylcyclopropenone (DPC). This TCR was recovered from a woman aged 25 to 39 with alopecia areata. Some clones in this sample may be carry-over from other donors' samples. The CDR3 nucleotides are TGTGCCAGCAGCTCAACTCGGGAGACCCAGTACTTC. Encoded protein: CASSSTRETQYF.